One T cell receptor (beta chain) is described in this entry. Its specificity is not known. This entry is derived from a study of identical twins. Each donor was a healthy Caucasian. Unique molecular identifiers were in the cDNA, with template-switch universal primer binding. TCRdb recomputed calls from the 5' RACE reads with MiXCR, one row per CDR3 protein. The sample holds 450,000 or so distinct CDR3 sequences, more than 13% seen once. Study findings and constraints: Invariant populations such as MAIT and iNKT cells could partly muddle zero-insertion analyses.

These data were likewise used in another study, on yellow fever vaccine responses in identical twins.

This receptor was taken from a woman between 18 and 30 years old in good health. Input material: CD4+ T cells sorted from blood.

CDR3 loop: CASSPSSRELEQGQETQYF. The CDR3, as DNA: TGTGCCAGCAGCCCCTCCTCCCGGGAATTGGAACAGGGACAAGAGACCCAGTACTTC. This chain links TRBV21-1 with TRBJ2-5; the table's D call, TRBD1, has no DNA check behind it. TRBV21-1 is marked as a pseudogene. This CDR3 has 19 residues.